The T cell receptor (beta chain) under discussion was sequenced for a study of blood T cell repertoires in COVID-19. Study-level background: Acute and convalescent COVID-19 samples came from the United States, Italy and Spain. In each case, the material was cDNA or gDNA derived from T cells, B-cell-depleted T cells, or PBMCs.

Patients in Seattle were enrolled during active infection, then followed longitudinally. The CDR3 extends over 14 amino acids. Between the trimmed V and J ends, which lost 4 bases and 5 bases, there was a span of 11 bases. The germline gives CDR1 LGHDT, CDR2 YNNKEL (reference sequence). In the authors' workflow: Amplification of reference gene primers was used by the study to estimate nucleated cell counts. Clones were sequenced by immunoSEQ multiplex PCR, and TCRdb holds only the in-frame ones, with some missing. V, J and clone size derive from that table, while D and trimming were established from the DNA sequence. In the table there are a few hundred thousand clones, 90% of which are singletons.

The J gene is TRBJ1-4, the V gene TRBV3-1 (or the pseudogene TRBV3-2); D is possibly TRBD1 (5 bases). The sequence was collected from a woman younger than 45 with COVID-19, enrolled during active disease. Sequenced input: peripheral blood. CDR3 loop: CASSLRQKNEKLFF. CDR3 bases: TGTGCCAGCAGCCTCAGACAGAAGAATGAAAAACTGTTTTTT.